This T cell receptor (beta chain) was captured by sequencing in a study of identical twins. This CDR3 has 14 amino acids. Germline CDR1 reads MDHEN; CDR2 reads SYDVKM. Overall study findings and caveats: Abundant cord blood beta clonotypes carried fewer insertions; memory repertoires showed none.

A word on this clonotype: Its antigen is undetermined.

A universal primer site was created by template switching, with the cDNA bearing unique molecular identifiers. TCRdb called the 5' RACE reads again in MiXCR, with one record for every CDR3 protein. The data contain around 1.7 million distinct CDR3 sequences, about 32% of them singletons. The chain has TRBV28 and TRBJ2-7, with 13 bases that match TRBD2. The DNA end is more similar to TRBJ2-5, so the J call may be wrong. The source material was cord blood. This TCR was recovered from a newborn girl in good health. CDR3 loop: CASLLAGGQETQYF. DNA of the CDR3: TGTGCCAGCTTACTAGCGGGAGGGCAGGAGACCCAGTACTTC.